Each of the 16 T cell receptor beta chains below was sequenced from the same sample in a study of graft-versus-host responses after intestinal transplantation. These receptors lack a known antigen. Clones were sequenced by immunoSEQ multiplex PCR, and TCRdb holds only the in-frame ones, with some missing. The table lists roughly 100,000 clones, 90% to 95% of them singletons. The sample here was unstimulated CD8+ T cells sorted from spleen or lymph node cells, taken before intestinal transplant. The receptors were sampled from a human donor who received an intestinal transplant.

The chain is built from TRBV2 and TRBJ2-2; 8 bases align to TRBD1. V lost 6 bases and J lost 11; bases outside the gene matches: 2. In germline, CDR1 is SNHLY, CDR2 FYNNEI. The CDR3 has 11 amino acids. The CDR3 nucleotides are TGTGCCAGCAGGACAGGGGCAGAGCTGTTTTTT. Translation: CASRTGAELFF.

The chain recombines TRBV2 with TRBJ1-2; D is possibly TRBD1 (5 bases). Trimming took off 11 bases at V and 2 bases at J, with 15 bases between the two ends. CDR3 length: 13 amino acids. Germline V gene data show CDR1 as SNHLY and CDR2 as FYNNEI. The CDR3 coding sequence is TGTGCCCTAAGGGGTGCAGGGAACTATGGCTACACCTTC. Protein: CALRGAGNYGYTF.

This rearrangement joins TRBV7-8 to TRBJ2-5; no clear D. The CDR3 sequence is 10 residues long. Germline lookup yields CDR1 SGHVS and CDR2 FQNEAQ. The V gene lost 7 bases and the J gene lost 2 bases, with 2 bases spanning the gap. CDR3 amino acids: CASMQETQYF. The CDR3 nucleotides are TGTGCCAGCATGCAAGAGACCCAGTACTTC.

The V gene is TRBV2, the J gene TRBJ2-5; no definite D call. Germline values: CDR1 SNHLY, CDR2 FYNNEI. V was cut by 9 bases and J by 5 bases, with 10 bases left in between. The length of the CDR3 is 11 residues. The CDR3 reads CARDLIETQYF. CDR3 coding DNA: TGTGCCAGAGATCTAATTGAGACCCAGTACTTC.

This chain uses TRBV29-1 with TRBJ2-1; D is ambiguous. V lost 0 bases and J 4 bases, leaving 7 bases between the germline ends. Germline V gene lookup returns CDR1 SQVTM and CDR2 ANQGSEA. The CDR3 has 13 amino acids. The CDR3 coding sequence is TGCAGCGTTGAAGATCGCCAGTACAATGAGCAGTTCTTC. Amino acids: CSVEDRQYNEQFF.

V usage is TRBV4-1 and J usage is TRBJ1-4; D is possibly TRBD1 (5 bases). There are 16 residues in the CDR3. The germline V gene has CDR1 MGHRA and CDR2 YSYEKL. Between the trimmed V and J ends, which lost 1 base and 6 bases, there was a span of 15 bases. CDR3 amino acids: CASSQGSGVSDEKLFF. The CDR3 DNA is TGCGCCAGCAGCCAAGGCTCGGGGGTTTCAGATGAAAAACTGTTTTTT.

The rearrangement links TRBV29-1 to TRBJ2-3; TRBD2 matches at 7 bases. Per the germline V gene, CDR1 is SQVTM and CDR2 is ANQGSEA. The CDR3 contains 15 residues. With V trimmed by 8 bases and J by 0 bases, 11 bases remained unmatched. The CDR3 reads CSYFQRGASTDTQYF. The CDR3, as DNA: TGCAGCTACTTCCAGCGGGGTGCTAGCACAGATACGCAGTATTTT.

The chain links TRBV5-8 to TRBJ1-1; D is perhaps TRBD1 (6 bases). CDR3 length: 14 residues. The V end lost 7 bases, the J end lost 0 bases, and 13 bases lay between the germline ends. CDR1 SGHTS and CDR2 YDEGEE come from the germline V gene. CDR3 nucleotide sequence: TGTGCCAGCGGAATACAGGGCGTGAACACTGAAGCTTTCTTT. Amino acid sequence: CASGIQGVNTEAFF.

The gene calls are TRBV15 and TRBJ1-2, with 8 bases lining up with TRBD1. Germline V gene lookup returns CDR1 LNHNV and CDR2 YYDKDF (reference sequence). CDR3 size: 17 residues. V was clipped by 5 bases and J by 1 base; unmatched bases: 12. The CDR3: CATSLEIGQGLNYGYTF. The DNA for the CDR3 is TGTGCCACCAGCCTCGAGATCGGACAGGGCCTTAACTATGGCTACACCTTC.

The sample holds one count of this clone. The chain combines TRBV5-4 with TRBJ1-2, with D unclear. Trimming took 0 bases from V and 7 from J, leaving 4 bases between them. Germline loops: CDR1 SGHNT, CDR2 YYREEE (reference sequence). This CDR3 spans 11 amino acids. CDR3 loop: CASSLGLGYTF. The CDR3 DNA is TGTGCCAGCAGCTTGGGGCTTGGCTACACCTTC.

The chain links TRBV10-3 to TRBJ2-5, with unresolved D. V was clipped by 4 bases and J by 1 base, with 13 bases between them. Germline V gives CDR1 ENHRY, CDR2 SYGVKD. The CDR3 has 15 amino acids. The CDR3, as DNA: TGTGCCATCAGTGGCTCTGACTGGGCCCAAGAGACCCAGTACTTC. Its protein is CAISGSDWAQETQYF.

This chain links TRBV2 with TRBJ1-5; D gene uncertain. Trimming cost V 8 bases and J 5 bases, with 19 bases left between them. The CDR3 length is 15 residues. Looked up from germline, CDR1 is SNHLY and CDR2 is FYNNEI. The chain's CDR3 is CASHEGTLLDQPQHF. In DNA, the CDR3 is TGTGCCAGCCATGAGGGTACACTCTTGGATCAGCCCCAGCATTTT.

The chain joins TRBV6-5 to TRBJ2-1; 12 nucleotides align to TRBD2. This CDR3 comprises 15 residues. The junction had 6 bases not matched to a gene; V was cut back by 5 bases and J by 7 bases. Germline lookup yields CDR1 MNHEY and CDR2 SVGAGI. DNA for the CDR3: TGTGCCAGCAGTCGTCTAGCGGGGGGGCCAAATGAGCAGTTCTTC. This codes for CASSRLAGGPNEQFF.

In its sample, this clone was seen once. This chain links TRBV5-6 with TRBJ2-3, with D perhaps TRBD2 (5 bases). The V and J ends lost 6 bases and 2 bases respectively, with 16 bases between them. CDR3 size: 15 residues. Looked up from germline, CDR1 is SGHDT and CDR2 is YYEEEE. CDR3 in amino acids: CASTPAPGYTDTQYF. Here the CDR3 DNA reads TGTGCCAGCACCCCGGCCCCGGGGTACACAGATACGCAGTATTTT.

This chain connects TRBV6-6 to TRBJ2-7; D call uncertain. This CDR3 comprises 16 residues. Trimming removed 0 bases at V and 0 bases at J, with 12 bases between. Germline CDR1 is MNHNY and CDR2 is SVGAGI (reference sequence). As DNA, the CDR3 is TGTGCCAGCAGTTACTCGGCCAGCAGCCCCTCCTACGAGCAGTACTTC. As protein: CASSYSASSPSYEQYF.

This sequence joins TRBV2 and TRBJ1-1; D might be TRBD1 (6 bases). From germline, CDR1 is SNHLY and CDR2 FYNNEI. Trimming took 6 bases from V and 7 from J, leaving 15 bases between them. The CDR3 extends over 13 amino acids. The CDR3 nucleotides read TGTGCCAGCAGACAGGGAGGTCTTGGTGAAGCTTTCTTT. Translation gives CASRQGGLGEAFF.